Shown below are 9 T cell receptor beta chains from a single sample sequenced in a study of monozygotic twins with cystic fibrosis. The repertoire was sequenced with immunoSEQ multiplex PCR; TCRdb's copy has only in-frame clones and lacks some. Among tens of thousands of clones, about 92% were seen once, and the ten largest hold 0.8% to 1%. Material: blood. All receptors derive from a girl aged 2 to 10 with cystic fibrosis.

V is TRBV19 and J is TRBJ1-1, with D hard to call. V shed 1 base and J shed 2 bases, with 14 bases lying between them. Germline V lookup: CDR1 LNHDA, CDR2 SQIVND (reference sequence). This CDR3 has 16 residues. In DNA, the CDR3 is TGTGCCAGTAGTATAGGGACCGTGAAAGGAAACACTGAAGCTTTCTTT. As protein: CASSIGTVKGNTEAFF.

The chain uses TRBV7-6 and TRBJ2-7; TRBD1 aligns across 9 bases. Per the germline V gene, CDR1 is SGHVS and CDR2 is FNYEAQ. The junction had 11 bases not matched to a gene; V was cut back by 5 bases and J by 0 bases. This CDR3 region has 17 residues. Here the CDR3 reads CASSPGQGYVYSYEQYF. The CDR3 DNA is TGTGCCAGCAGCCCGGGACAGGGCTACGTTTACTCCTACGAGCAGTACTTC.

The chain is built from TRBV19 and TRBJ2-2, with 7 bases identical to TRBD1. V shed 7 bases, J shed 0 bases, and the junction held 8 bases outside the gene matches. The CDR3 length is 16 residues. Germline CDR1 is LNHDA and CDR2 is SQIVND (reference sequence). The CDR3 sequence is CASMLRGQPNTGELFF. For the CDR3, the DNA is TGTGCCAGTATGTTAAGGGGGCAGCCGAACACCGGGGAGCTGTTTTTT.

The chain has TRBV7-2 and TRBJ2-1; 13 bases fit TRBD2. J gave up 6 bases and V 5 bases, and 7 bases lay outside the gene matches. This CDR3 comprises 16 residues. Germline values: CDR1 SGHTA, CDR2 FQGNSA. The CDR3, as DNA: TGTGCCAGCAGCGCCGGACTAGCGGGGGAGACCAATGAGCAGTTCTTC. It yields the protein CASSAGLAGETNEQFF.

The V gene is TRBV30, the J gene TRBJ2-5; a weak D match, TRBD1 (5 bases). The DNA end is more similar to TRBJ2-7, so the J call may be wrong. The CDR3 runs to 12 residues. Germline V gives CDR1 GTSNPN, CDR2 SVGIG (reference sequence). CDR3 sequence reads: CAWSRTIYEQYF. The CDR3 region has the DNA TGTGCCTGGAGTAGGACAATCTACGAGCAGTACTTC.

This rearrangement joins TRBV7-2 to TRBJ1-6, with 10 bases fitting TRBD1. Germline V gene sequence: CDR1 SGHTA, CDR2 FQGNSA. The J segment lost 14 bases and the V segment lost 3 bases, leaving 10 bases of the junction unmatched. This CDR3 comprises 15 residues. CDR3 sequence (DNA): TGTGCCAGCAGCTTGGCGGGACAGGGGCCTTTAACCCTCCACTTT. It codes for CASSLAGQGPLTLHF.

The chain links TRBV2 to TRBJ2-3; D remains ambiguous. This CDR3 region has 11 residues. The germline CDR1 and CDR2 sequences are SNHLY and FYNNEI. Trimming pared 7 bases from V and 3 bases from J, leaving 5 bases between. The CDR3 loop is CASTRTDTQYF. CDR3 in DNA: TGTGCCAGCACCCGAACAGATACGCAGTATTTT.

This sequence joins TRBV29-1 and TRBJ2-3, with 7 bases identical to TRBD2. CDR1 is SQVTM, CDR2 ANQGSEA, per germline. The junction had 6 bases not matched to a gene; V was cut back by 7 bases and J by 5 bases. This CDR3 has 12 amino acids. In nucleotides, the CDR3 is TGCAGCGGTCACGGCGGGAGAGATACGCAGTATTTT. It encodes CSGHGGRDTQYF.

A remark on this clone: Within the sample, other DNA sequences also encode this same CDR3. The chain combines TRBV27 with TRBJ2-7; D gene unclear. The CDR3 is made up of 10 amino acids. Germline CDR1 is MNHEY and CDR2 is SMNVEV (reference sequence). Trimming pared 1 base from V and 5 bases from J, leaving 0 bases between. The CDR3 DNA follows: TGTGCCAGCAGTTTATACGAGCAGTACTTC. Translated, it gives CASSLYEQYF.